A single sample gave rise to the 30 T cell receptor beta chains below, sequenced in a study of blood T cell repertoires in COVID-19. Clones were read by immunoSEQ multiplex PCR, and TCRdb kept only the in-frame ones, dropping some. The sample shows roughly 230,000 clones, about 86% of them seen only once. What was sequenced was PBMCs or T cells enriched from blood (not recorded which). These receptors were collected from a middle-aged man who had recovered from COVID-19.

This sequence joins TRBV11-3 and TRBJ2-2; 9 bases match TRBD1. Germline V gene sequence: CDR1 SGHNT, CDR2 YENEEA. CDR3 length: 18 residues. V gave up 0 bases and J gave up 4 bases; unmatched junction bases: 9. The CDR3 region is CASSLDIWGQGFTGELFF. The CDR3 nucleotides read TGTGCCAGCAGCTTAGATATATGGGGACAGGGCTTCACCGGGGAGCTGTTTTTT.

The chain's CDR3 is CATAGVGNEQFF. CDR3 coding DNA: TGTGCCACAGCAGGGGTTGGAAATGAGCAGTTCTTC. V usage is TRBV19 and J usage is TRBJ2-1, with a tentative D call TRBD1 (6 bases). Between the trimmed V and J ends, which lost 10 bases and 7 bases, there was a span of 14 bases. CDR1 and CDR2 (germline): LNHDA, SQIVND (reference sequence). The CDR3 contains 12 residues. Filled out from reference TRBV19 and TRBJ2-1, the complete variable domain reads DGGITQSPKYLFRKEGQNVTLSCEQNLNHDAMYWYRQDPGQGLRLIYYSQIVNDFQKGDIAEGYSVSREKKESFPLTVTSAQKNPTAFYLCATAGVGNEQFFGPGTRLTVL.

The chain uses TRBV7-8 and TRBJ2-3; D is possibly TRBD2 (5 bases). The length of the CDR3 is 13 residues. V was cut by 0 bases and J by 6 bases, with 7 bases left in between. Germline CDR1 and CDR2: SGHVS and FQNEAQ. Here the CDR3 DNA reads TGTGCCAGCAGCTTAGCATCGGGGGATACGCAGTATTTT. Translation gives CASSLASGDTQYF. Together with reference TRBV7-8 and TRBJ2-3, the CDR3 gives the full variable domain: GAGVSQSPRYKVAKRGQDVALRCDPISGHVSLFWYQQALGQGPEFLTYFQNEAQLDKSGLPSDRFFAERPEGSVSTLKIQRTQQEDSAVYLCASSLASGDTQYFGPGTRLTVL.

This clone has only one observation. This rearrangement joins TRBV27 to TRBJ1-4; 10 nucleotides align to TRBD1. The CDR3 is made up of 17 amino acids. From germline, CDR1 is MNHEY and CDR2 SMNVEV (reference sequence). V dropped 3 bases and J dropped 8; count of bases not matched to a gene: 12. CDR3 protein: CASSFHAGTGVNEKLFF. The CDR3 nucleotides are TGTGCCAGCAGTTTCCACGCCGGGACAGGGGTTAACGAAAAACTGTTTTTT.

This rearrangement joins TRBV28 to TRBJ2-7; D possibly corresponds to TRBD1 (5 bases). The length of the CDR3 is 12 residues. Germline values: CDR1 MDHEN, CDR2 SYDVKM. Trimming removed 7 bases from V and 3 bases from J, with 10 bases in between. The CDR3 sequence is CASTDSRYEQYF. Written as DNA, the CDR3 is TGTGCCAGCACCGACAGCCGCTACGAGCAGTACTTC.

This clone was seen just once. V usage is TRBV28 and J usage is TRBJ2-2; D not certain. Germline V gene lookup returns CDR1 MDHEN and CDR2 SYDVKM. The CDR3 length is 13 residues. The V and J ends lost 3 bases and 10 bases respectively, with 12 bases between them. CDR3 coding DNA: TGTGCCAGCAGTTTGCGACTCCCATCGGAGCTGTTTTTT. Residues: CASSLRLPSELFF.

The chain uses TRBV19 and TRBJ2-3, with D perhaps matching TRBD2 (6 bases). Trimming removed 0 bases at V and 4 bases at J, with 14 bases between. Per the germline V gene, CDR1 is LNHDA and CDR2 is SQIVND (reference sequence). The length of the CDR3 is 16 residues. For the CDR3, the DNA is TGTGCCAGTAGTATAGACGGGCTCCCGGGGGCAGATACGCAGTATTTT. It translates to CASSIDGLPGADTQYF.

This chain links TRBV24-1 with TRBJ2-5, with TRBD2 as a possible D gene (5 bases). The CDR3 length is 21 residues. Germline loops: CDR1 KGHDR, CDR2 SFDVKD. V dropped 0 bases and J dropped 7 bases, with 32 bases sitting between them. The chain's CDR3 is CATSDLRRRSQERRNQRTQYF. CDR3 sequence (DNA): TGTGCCACCAGTGATTTGCGGAGGCGATCCCAGGAAAGGAGGAATCAACGGACCCAGTACTTC.

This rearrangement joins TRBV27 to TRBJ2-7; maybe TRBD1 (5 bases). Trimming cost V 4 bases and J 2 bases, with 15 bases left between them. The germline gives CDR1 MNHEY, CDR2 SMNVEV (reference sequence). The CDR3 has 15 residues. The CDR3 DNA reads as TGTGCCAGCAGTTGGGGCGGAAGACAAACCTACGAGCAGTACTTC. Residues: CASSWGGRQTYEQYF.

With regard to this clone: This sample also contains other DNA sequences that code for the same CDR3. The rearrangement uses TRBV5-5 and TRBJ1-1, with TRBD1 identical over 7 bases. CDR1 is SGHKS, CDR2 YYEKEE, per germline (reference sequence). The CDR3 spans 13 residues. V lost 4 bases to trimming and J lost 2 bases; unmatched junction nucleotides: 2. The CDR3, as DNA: TGTGCCAGCAGCCGGACAGGAAACACTGAAGCTTTCTTT. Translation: CASSRTGNTEAFF.

The CDR3 nucleotides are TGTGCCACCAGCACCCGGGACAGATACACTGAAGCTTTCTTT. This sequence encodes CATSTRDRYTEAFF. The genes are TRBV15 and TRBJ1-1, with 7 bases fitting TRBD1. From germline, CDR1 is LNHNV and CDR2 YYDKDF (reference sequence). V lost 4 bases to trimming and J lost 3 bases; unmatched junction nucleotides: 5. CDR3 length equals 14 residues.

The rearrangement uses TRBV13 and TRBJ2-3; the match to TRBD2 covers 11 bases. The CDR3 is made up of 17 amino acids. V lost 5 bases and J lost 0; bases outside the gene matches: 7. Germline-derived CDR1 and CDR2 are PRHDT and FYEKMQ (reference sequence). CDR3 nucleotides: TGTGCCAGCAGCGTTAGCGGGGGGGCGGGTAGCACAGATACGCAGTATTTT. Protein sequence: CASSVSGGAGSTDTQYF.

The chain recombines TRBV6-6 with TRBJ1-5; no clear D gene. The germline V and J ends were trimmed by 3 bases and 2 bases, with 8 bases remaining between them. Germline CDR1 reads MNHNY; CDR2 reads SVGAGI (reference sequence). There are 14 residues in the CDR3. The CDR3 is CASSYSARNQPQHF. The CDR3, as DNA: TGTGCCAGCAGTTATAGTGCACGCAATCAGCCCCAGCATTTT.

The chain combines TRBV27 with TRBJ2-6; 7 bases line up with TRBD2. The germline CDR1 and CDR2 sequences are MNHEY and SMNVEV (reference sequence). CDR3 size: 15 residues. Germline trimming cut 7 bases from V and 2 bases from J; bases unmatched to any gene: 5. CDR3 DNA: TGTGCCAGCAATAGGGCGGGGGCTGGGGCCAACGTCCTGACTTTC. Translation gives CASNRAGAGANVLTF.

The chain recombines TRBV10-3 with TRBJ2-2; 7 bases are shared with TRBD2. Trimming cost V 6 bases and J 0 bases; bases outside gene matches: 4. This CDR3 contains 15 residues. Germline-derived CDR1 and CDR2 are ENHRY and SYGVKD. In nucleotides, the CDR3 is TGTGCCATCAGCACAGGACTAGCGAACACCGGGGAGCTGTTTTTT. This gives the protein CAISTGLANTGELFF.

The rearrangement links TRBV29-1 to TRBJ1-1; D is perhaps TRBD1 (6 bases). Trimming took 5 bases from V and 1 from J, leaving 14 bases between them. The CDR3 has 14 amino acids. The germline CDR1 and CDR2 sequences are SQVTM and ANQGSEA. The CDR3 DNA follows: TGCAGCGTTCGACAGGCGGCGGCGAACACTGAAGCTTTCTTT. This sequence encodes CSVRQAAANTEAFF.

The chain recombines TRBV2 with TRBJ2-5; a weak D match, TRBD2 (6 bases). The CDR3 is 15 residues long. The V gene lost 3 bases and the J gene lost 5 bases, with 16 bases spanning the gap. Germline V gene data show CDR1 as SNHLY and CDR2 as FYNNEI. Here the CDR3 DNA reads TGTGCCAGCAGTGACTTTCCGGGAGAAATGGAGACCCAGTACTTC. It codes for CASSDFPGEMETQYF.

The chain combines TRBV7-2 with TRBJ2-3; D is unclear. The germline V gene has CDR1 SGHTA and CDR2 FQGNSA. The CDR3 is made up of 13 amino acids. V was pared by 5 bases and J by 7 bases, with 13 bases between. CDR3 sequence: CASSPPVVYTQYF. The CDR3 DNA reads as TGTGCCAGCAGCCCCCCGGTTGTCTATACGCAGTATTTT.

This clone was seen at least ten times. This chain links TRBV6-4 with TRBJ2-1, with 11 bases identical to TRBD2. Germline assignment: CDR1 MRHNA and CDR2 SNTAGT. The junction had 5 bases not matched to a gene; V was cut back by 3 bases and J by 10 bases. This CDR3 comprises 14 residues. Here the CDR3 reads CASSELAGASEQFF. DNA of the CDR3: TGTGCCAGCAGTGAACTAGCGGGAGCAAGCGAGCAGTTCTTC.

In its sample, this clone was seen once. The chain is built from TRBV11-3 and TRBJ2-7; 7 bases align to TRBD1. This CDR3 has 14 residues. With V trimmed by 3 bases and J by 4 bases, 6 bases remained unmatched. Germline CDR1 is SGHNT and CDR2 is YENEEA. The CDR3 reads CASSFRTGYYEQYF. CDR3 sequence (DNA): TGTGCCAGCAGCTTTAGGACAGGATATTACGAGCAGTACTTC.

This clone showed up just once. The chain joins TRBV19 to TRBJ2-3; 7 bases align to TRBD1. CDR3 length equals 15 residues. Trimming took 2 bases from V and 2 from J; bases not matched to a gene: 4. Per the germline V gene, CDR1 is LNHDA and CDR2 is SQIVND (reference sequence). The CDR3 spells CASSITQGPTDTQYF. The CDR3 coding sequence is TGTGCCAGTAGTATAACACAGGGGCCCACAGATACGCAGTATTTT.

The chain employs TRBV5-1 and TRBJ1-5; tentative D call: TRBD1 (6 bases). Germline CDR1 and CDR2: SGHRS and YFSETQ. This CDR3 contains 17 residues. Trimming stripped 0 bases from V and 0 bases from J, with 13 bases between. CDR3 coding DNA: TGCGCCAGCAGCTTGGGGGCAGGGGCGAATAGCAATCAGCCCCAGCATTTT. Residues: CASSLGAGANSNQPQHF.

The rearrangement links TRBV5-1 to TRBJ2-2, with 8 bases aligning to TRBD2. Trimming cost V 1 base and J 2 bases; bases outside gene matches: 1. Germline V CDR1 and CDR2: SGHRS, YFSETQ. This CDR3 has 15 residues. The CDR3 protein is CASSLTSGNTGELFF. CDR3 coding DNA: TGCGCCAGCAGCTTGACTAGCGGAAACACCGGGGAGCTGTTTTTT. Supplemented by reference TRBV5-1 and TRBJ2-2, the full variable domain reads KAGVTQTPRYLIKTRGQQVTLSCSPISGHRSVSWYQQTPGQGLQFLFEYFSETQRNKGNFPGRFSGRQFSNSRSEMNVSTLELGDSALYLCASSLTSGNTGELFFGEGSRLTVL.

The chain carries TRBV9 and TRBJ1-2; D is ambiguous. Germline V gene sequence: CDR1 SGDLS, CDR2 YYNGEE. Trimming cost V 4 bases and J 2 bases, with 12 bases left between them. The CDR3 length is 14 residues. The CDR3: CASSISGSNYGYTF. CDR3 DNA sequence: TGTGCCAGCAGCATCTCCGGGTCCAACTATGGCTACACCTTC.

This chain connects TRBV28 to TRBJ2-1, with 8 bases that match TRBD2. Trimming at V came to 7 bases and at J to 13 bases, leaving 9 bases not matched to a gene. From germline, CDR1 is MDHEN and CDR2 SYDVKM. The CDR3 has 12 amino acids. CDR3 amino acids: CASTGGRSPQFF. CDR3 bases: TGTGCCAGCACGGGGGGGCGGAGCCCTCAGTTCTTC.

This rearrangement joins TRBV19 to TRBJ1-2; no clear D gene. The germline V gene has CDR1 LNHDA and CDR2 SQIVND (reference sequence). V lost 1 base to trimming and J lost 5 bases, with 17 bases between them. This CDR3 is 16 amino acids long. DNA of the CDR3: TGTGCCAGTAGTATAGTGGGTCCCCGAGGGCATTATGGCTACACCTTC. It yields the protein CASSIVGPRGHYGYTF.

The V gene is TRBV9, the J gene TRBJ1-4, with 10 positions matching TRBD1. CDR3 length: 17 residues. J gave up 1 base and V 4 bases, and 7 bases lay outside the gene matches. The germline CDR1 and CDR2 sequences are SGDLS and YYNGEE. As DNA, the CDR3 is TGTGCCAGCAGCCCGAGGGACAGGGGTTTAACTAATGAAAAACTGTTTTTT. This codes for CASSPRDRGLTNEKLFF.

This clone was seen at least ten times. The CDR3 coding sequence is TGTGCCAGCAGCTTAGAGAACGGGGCCTACAATGAGCAGTTCTTC. Protein product: CASSLENGAYNEQFF. The chain carries TRBV11-3 and TRBJ2-1; TRBD2 might be the D (5 bases). This CDR3 region has 15 residues. Per the germline V gene, CDR1 is SGHNT and CDR2 is YENEEA. The V and J ends lost 0 bases and 2 bases respectively, with 8 bases between them.

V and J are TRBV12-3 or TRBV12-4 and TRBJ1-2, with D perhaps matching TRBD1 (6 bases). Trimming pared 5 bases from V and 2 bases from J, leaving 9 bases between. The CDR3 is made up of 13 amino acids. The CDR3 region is CASSRTANYGYTF. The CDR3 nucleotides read TGTGCCAGCAGTCGGACAGCGAACTATGGCTACACCTTC.

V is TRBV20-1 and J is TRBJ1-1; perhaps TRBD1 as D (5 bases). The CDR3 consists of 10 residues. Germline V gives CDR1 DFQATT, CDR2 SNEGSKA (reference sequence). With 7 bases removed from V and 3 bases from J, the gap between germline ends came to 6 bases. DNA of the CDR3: TGCAGTGTGGGGCACACTGAAGCTTTCTTT. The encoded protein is CSVGHTEAFF.